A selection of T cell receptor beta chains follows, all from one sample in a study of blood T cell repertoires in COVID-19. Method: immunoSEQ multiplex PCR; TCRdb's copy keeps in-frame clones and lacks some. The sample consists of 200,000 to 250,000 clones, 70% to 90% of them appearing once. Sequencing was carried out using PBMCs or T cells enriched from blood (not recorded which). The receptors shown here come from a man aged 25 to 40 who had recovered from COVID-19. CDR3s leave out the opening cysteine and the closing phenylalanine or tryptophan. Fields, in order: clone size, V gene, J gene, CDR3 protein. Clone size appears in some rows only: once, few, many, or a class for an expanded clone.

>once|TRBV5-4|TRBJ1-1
ASSSPVNTEAF
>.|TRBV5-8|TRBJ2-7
ASSLGVGRKTYEQY
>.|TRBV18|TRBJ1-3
ASSPQTPDSGNTIY
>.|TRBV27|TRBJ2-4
ASSLRSRDRQNIQY
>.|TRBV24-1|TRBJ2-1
ATRGGPGDEQF
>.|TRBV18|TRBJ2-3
ASSPRTGHTDTQY
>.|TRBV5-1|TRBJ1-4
ASSLDQGKLF
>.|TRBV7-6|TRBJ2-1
ASSLRALAGGNNEQF
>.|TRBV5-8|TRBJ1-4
ASSFRAGGGPNEKLF
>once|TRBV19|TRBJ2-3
ASSTAGGSDTQY